This TCR beta chain was retrieved from a study of Ad26.COV2.S vaccination and SARS-CoV-2 variants. General study points: There was reportedly substantial breadth in spike-specific CD8+ and CD4+ T cell responses after vaccination. Overall T cell responses may have been underestimated by the analyses of TCR breadth and depth. Placebo recipients showed lower spike-specific TCR breadth than vaccinees. Comparable non-spike TCR breadth was observed in vaccine and placebo recipients.

Germline V lookup: CDR1 MGHRA, CDR2 YSYEKL. V gave up 1 base and J gave up 1 base, with 20 bases separating them. The length of the CDR3 is 18 residues. In the case of this clone: Its target is unknown.

Libraries were prepared by immunoSEQ multiplex PCR; TCRdb keeps only in-frame clonotypes and omits some of them. This table has hundreds of thousands of clones, about 91% appearing once. The source material was peripheral blood, sampled after recovery from COVID-19. This sequence originates from a human donor who had recovered from COVID-19. The J gene is TRBJ2-7, the V gene TRBV4-1, with a tentative D call TRBD1 (6 bases). CDR3 DNA sequence: TGCGCCAGCAGCCAAGTTTGGGGCAGGGGCATGCGGTCCTACGAGCAGTACTTC. Protein: CASSQVWGRGMRSYEQYF.